This T cell receptor beta chain was sequenced for a study of a mutant IDH1 vaccine in newly diagnosed glioma. The wider study: Patients began vaccination 4-6 weeks after radiotherapy alone, or with temozolomide cycles. Treated patients were roughly 62% male, approximately 38% female, mean age around 40 years. It was radiotherapy, temozolomide, or both that patients received previously, with most receiving both.

The assay was immunoSEQ multiplex PCR, and TCRdb's table has in-frame clones only and misses some. The sample consists of approximately 60,000 clones, about 85% of them appearing once. Trimming removed 3 bases from V and 0 bases from J, with 9 bases in between. The CDR3 has 15 residues. CDR1 is LGHNT, CDR2 FRNRAP, per germline. Regarding time point: week 23, last vaccination. Every vaccination contained 300 ug of the mutant IDH1 20-mer peptide and was paired with topical imiquimod. Diagnosis in the donors showed new WHO grade 3 or 4 astrocytomas that were IDH1-mutant and ATRX-lost. This clone was seen a single time. What it recognizes is unknown.

The receptor was isolated from a man aged 30 to 39 with glioma. Sequencing used PBMCs, obtained from a glioma patient whose treatment included an IDH1 peptide vaccine. This chain uses TRBV12-5 with TRBJ2-1; D remains ambiguous. This CDR3 is CASGLGMSSYNEQFF. In nucleotides, the CDR3 is TGTGCTAGTGGTTTAGGCATGAGCTCCTACAATGAGCAGTTCTTC.